The 16 T cell receptor beta chains below all came from one sample that was sequenced in a study of cytomegalovirus exposure and HLA in healthy donors. The study ran its PCR with 60 Vbeta and 13 Jbeta primers. The table came from immunoSEQ multiplex PCR; TCRdb's copy has only in-frame clones and leaves some out. The table records more than 200,000 clones, about 70% of them present only once. Sample: PBMCs. The receptors derive from a middle-aged man in good health and CMV-seropositive.

CDR3 loop: CASSWGGMGETQYF. The CDR3, as DNA: TGTGCCAGCAGCTGGGGGGGGATGGGAGAGACCCAGTACTTC. J is TRBJ2-5 and V is TRBV7-2; TRBD2 matches at 7 bases. Germline loops: CDR1 SGHTA, CDR2 FQGNSA. V lost 4 bases and J lost 4; bases outside the gene matches: 6. The CDR3 has 14 residues. The variable domain in full, with the rest retrieved from reference TRBV7-2 and TRBJ2-5, is GAGVSQSPSNKVTEKGKDVELRCDPISGHTALYWYRQSLGQGLEFLIYFQGNSAPDKSGLPSDRFSAERTGGSVSTLTIQRTQQEDSAVYLCASSWGGMGETQYFGPGTRLLVL.

The V gene is TRBV29-1, the J gene TRBJ2-7, with 10 nucleotides matching TRBD1. There are 14 residues in the CDR3. Trimming took 6 bases from V and 2 from J; bases not matched to a gene: 7. Per germline, CDR1 SQVTM and CDR2 ANQGSEA. The CDR3 reads CSVQPGQGTYEQYF. CDR3 nucleotides: TGCAGCGTCCAACCGGGACAGGGGACCTACGAGCAGTACTTC.

V gene TRBV9 combines with J gene TRBJ1-3; D perhaps matches TRBD1 (6 bases). The CDR3 length is 16 residues. CDR1 and CDR2 from the germline V gene are SGDLS and YYNGEE. Trimming pared 0 bases from V and 0 bases from J, leaving 10 bases between. The CDR3 sequence: CASSVGGGTSGNTIYF. CDR3 sequence (DNA): TGTGCCAGCAGCGTAGGGGGGGGCACCTCTGGAAACACCATATATTTT.

This clone was seen a few times. The J gene is TRBJ1-4, the V gene TRBV7-3; 10 bases align to TRBD1. CDR3 length: 16 residues. Trimming took 5 bases from V and 8 from J; bases not matched to a gene: 11. Germline V gives CDR1 SGHTA, CDR2 FQGTGA. The CDR3 is CASSPGTGAPREKLFF. The CDR3 nucleotides read TGTGCCAGCAGCCCCGGGACAGGGGCCCCGCGGGAAAAACTGTTTTTT.

The V call is TRBV27, the J call TRBJ2-3, with 8 bases identical to TRBD1. The junction had 6 bases not matched to a gene; V was cut back by 4 bases and J by 0 bases. The CDR3 extends over 16 amino acids. CDR1 and CDR2 (germline): MNHEY, SMNVEV (reference sequence). CDR3 sequence reads: CASSSWTGTSTDTQYF. The CDR3 region has the DNA TGTGCCAGCAGTTCCTGGACAGGGACGAGCACAGATACGCAGTATTTT.

This clone was observed a single time. The chain links TRBV6-5 to TRBJ2-7, with D perhaps TRBD2 (6 bases). V lost 5 bases to trimming and J lost 7 bases, with 12 bases between them. Germline assignment: CDR1 MNHEY and CDR2 SVGAGI. The CDR3 covers 12 residues. Here the CDR3 DNA reads TGTGCCAGCAGTGGGGACTCGCTTGAGCAGTACTTC. Translated, it gives CASSGDSLEQYF.

The chain recombines TRBV6-1 with TRBJ1-5; tentatively, D is TRBD1 (5 bases). V was trimmed by 4 bases and J by 4 bases, leaving 11 bases between them. The CDR3 is 14 residues long. Germline CDR1 and CDR2: MNHNS and SASEGT. CDR3 protein: CASSAVRVNQPQHF. The CDR3, as DNA: TGTGCCAGCAGTGCAGTCAGGGTGAATCAGCCCCAGCATTTT.

The V gene is TRBV6-5, the J gene TRBJ2-2; 7 bases are shared with TRBD1. V lost 3 bases, J lost 7 bases, and 5 bases stayed unmatched. The germline gives CDR1 MNHEY, CDR2 SVGAGI. The CDR3 loop spans 14 amino acids. The CDR3 nucleotides read TGTGCCAGCAGTTATTCACAGGGGAGCGGGGAGCTGTTTTTT. It encodes CASSYSQGSGELFF.

This chain connects TRBV5-6 to TRBJ2-1; D gene ambiguous. The V end was cut by 4 bases, the J end by 0 bases, with 5 bases between. The CDR3 spans 13 residues. Germline values: CDR1 SGHDT, CDR2 YYEEEE. The CDR3 DNA reads as TGTGCCAGCAGCCACAGCTCCTACAATGAGCAGTTCTTC. Its protein is CASSHSSYNEQFF.

V gene TRBV29-1 combines with J gene TRBJ2-1; TRBD2 is a possible D gene (5 bases). This CDR3 is built from 12 residues. Germline loops: CDR1 SQVTM, CDR2 ANQGSEA. V was pared by 4 bases and J by 5 bases, with 9 bases between. CDR3 region: CSVGWRDNEQFF. CDR3 DNA: TGCAGCGTTGGATGGCGGGACAATGAGCAGTTCTTC.

In this sample, this clone turned up a few times. This chain connects TRBV27 to TRBJ2-1, with 12 positions matching TRBD2. With 7 bases clipped from V and 2 bases from J, the junction kept 3 bases outside the gene matches. Germline CDR1 and CDR2: MNHEY and SMNVEV (reference sequence). The CDR3 sequence is 15 residues long. CDR3 amino acids: CASKLAGGPYNEQFF. DNA for the CDR3: TGTGCCAGCAAGCTAGCGGGGGGGCCCTACAATGAGCAGTTCTTC.

The chain combines TRBV9 with TRBJ2-2; 10 bases match TRBD1. Looked up from germline, CDR1 is SGDLS and CDR2 is YYNGEE. Trimming at V came to 4 bases and at J to 4 bases, leaving 4 bases not matched to a gene. CDR3 length: 15 amino acids. The CDR3 nucleotides are TGTGCCAGCAGCCTTCGGGACAGGGGCACCGGGGAGCTGTTTTTT. This translates into CASSLRDRGTGELFF.

A few counts support this clone. V usage is TRBV19 and J usage is TRBJ1-5; 7 nucleotides line up with TRBD1. Germline V gives CDR1 LNHDA, CDR2 SQIVND (reference sequence). This CDR3 is built from 14 residues. With 7 bases clipped from V and 5 bases from J, the junction kept 8 bases outside the gene matches. CDR3 region: CASTPGQRDQPQHF. CDR3 in DNA: TGTGCCAGTACCCCGGGACAGAGAGATCAGCCCCAGCATTTT.

The chain combines TRBV9 with TRBJ2-7, with 9 bases fitting TRBD1. Germline CDR1 SGDLS, CDR2 YYNGEE. The length of the CDR3 is 14 residues. J was trimmed by 4 bases and V by 4 bases; bases with no gene match: 6. The CDR3 DNA reads as TGTGCCAGCAGCCCGGGACAGGGAGGTTACGAGCAGTACTTC. It is translated as CASSPGQGGYEQYF. The entire variable domain, with the rest obtained from reference TRBV9 and TRBJ2-7, is as follows: DSGVTQTPKHLITATGQRVTLRCSPRSGDLSVYWYQQSLDQGLQFLIQYYNGEERAKGNILERFSAQQFPDLHSELNLSSLELGDSALYFCASSPGQGGYEQYFGPGTRLTVT.

This clone appeared a single time. The rearrangement joins TRBV5-1 to TRBJ2-7; the match to TRBD1 covers 8 bases. The end of the DNA fits TRBJ2-1 better, so the J call may be wrong. This CDR3 spans 15 amino acids. CDR1 and CDR2 from the germline V gene are SGHRS and YFSETQ. The CDR3 spells CASSLEGQDYNEQFF. CDR3 nucleotides: TGCGCCAGCAGCTTGGAGGGACAGGACTACAATGAGCAGTTCTTC.

This clone turned up a few times. The J gene is TRBJ1-1, the V gene TRBV2; a weak D match, TRBD1 (6 bases). The CDR3 loop spans 13 amino acids. Germline values: CDR1 SNHLY, CDR2 FYNNEI. V gave up 9 bases and J gave up 0 bases, with 11 bases separating them. The CDR3 DNA reads TGTGCCAGAGCAGGGGCGATGAACACTGAAGCTTTCTTT. Protein sequence: CARAGAMNTEAFF. The full variable domain, its missing parts supplied by reference TRBV2 and TRBJ1-1, is EPEVTQTPSHQVTQMGQEVILRCVPISNHLYFYWYRQILGQKVEFLVSFYNNEISEKSEIFDDQFSVERPDGSNFTLKIRSTKLEDSAMYFCARAGAMNTEAFFGQGTRLTVV.